These T cell receptor beta chains were read from a single sample in a study of beta chain features in type 1 diabetes. Sequenced by immunoSEQ multiplex PCR; TCRdb stores in-frame clones only, minus some. Among 680,000 or so clones listed, 13% were seen once. The sample consisted of naive CD4+ T cells from blood. These receptors were obtained from a man younger than 35 with type 1 diabetes. The CDR3 runs from the conserved cysteine through the conserved F or W. D genes are given only for firm matches. Clone size is not always given. Where it is, it says once, few, many or a class for expanded clones.

v_gene,d_gene,len,j_gene,abundance,CDR3nt,CDR3aa
TRBV30,.,12,TRBJ1-1,.,TGTGCCTGGGGAAAAGGGACATCTGAAGCTTTCTTT,CAWGKGTSEAFF
TRBV9,.,15,TRBJ2-1,few,TGTGCCAGCAGCGTAGGGGTAAATTCCTACAATGAGCAGTTCTTC,CASSVGVNSYNEQFF
TRBV5-1,.,14,TRBJ1-4,few,TGCGCCAGCACCACAGGGACGGACGGTGAAAAACTGTTTTTT,CASTTGTDGEKLFF
TRBV4-2,TRBD1,15,TRBJ1-1,.,TGTGCCAGCAGCCAAGATCTGGGACAGGCTGCAAAAGCTTTCTTT,CASSQDLGQAAKAFF
TRBV6-6,TRBD1,14,TRBJ2-7,few,TGTGCCAGCAGCCGAGGGACAGGCGGCTACGAGCAGTACTTC,CASSRGTGGYEQYF
TRBV29-1,TRBD1,14,TRBJ1-2,few,TGCAGCGTTTTCAGTTGGGGACAGGGGGTTGGCTACACCTTC,CSVFSWGQGVGYTF
TRBV2,TRBD1,13,TRBJ1-1,.,TGTGCCAGCAGAGGACAGGGGGCCGCTGAAGCTTTCTTT,CASRGQGAAEAFF
TRBV2,.,14,TRBJ2-3,.,TGTGCCAGCAGTGAACTACCGCACACAGATACGCAGTATTTT,CASSELPHTDTQYF
TRBV10-3,.,13,TRBJ2-1,.,TGTGCCATCACCCCCGGGCCCTACAATGAGCAGTTCTTC,CAITPGPYNEQFF
TRBV25-1,.,12,TRBJ1-2,.,TGTGCCAGCAGTGAAAATGTGCTTGGCTGCACCTTC,CASSENVLGCTF
TRBV29-1,TRBD1,12,TRBJ1-1,.,TGCAGCATTAAGGCACAGGGGGCGTCGGCTTTCTTT,CSIKAQGASAFF
TRBV5-1,TRBD1,13,TRBJ2-7,few,TGCGCCAGCAGCCAGGGACAGTCCAGCGAGCAGTACTTC,CASSQGQSSEQYF
TRBV10-2,TRBD2,15,TRBJ2-1,.,TGCGCCAGCTCGGGACTAGCGGGGCCCCTCAGTGAGCAGTTCTTC,CASSGLAGPLSEQFF
TRBV14,TRBD1,15,TRBJ2-1,many,TGTGCCAGCAGCCTAGCAAGGACAGGGTACAATGAGCAGTTCTTC,CASSLARTGYNEQFF
TRBV20-1,.,11,TRBJ1-1,.,TGCAGTGCCCTAGGGGACACTGAAGCTTTCTTT,CSALGDTEAFF
TRBV29-1,TRBD1,12,TRBJ1-3,.,TGCAGCGTGGGACAGGAAGGAAACACCATATATTTT,CSVGQEGNTIYF
TRBV19,TRBD2,15,TRBJ2-1,few,TGTGCCAGTAGACAGGGACTAGCGGGGTCGAATGAGCAGTTCTTC,CASRQGLAGSNEQFF
TRBV5-1,.,15,TRBJ1-1,.,TGCGCCAGCAGCTCGGTGGCTGGGACGAACACTGAAGCTTTCTTT,CASSSVAGTNTEAFF
TRBV13,.,16,TRBJ2-1,many,TGTGCCAGCAGCTTAGGGCTAGCGCACGGATACAATGAGCAGTTCTTC,CASSLGLAHGYNEQFF
TRBV19,.,14,TRBJ2-3,.,TGTGCCAGTAGTATTCTAAACCAGGAGGATACGCAGTATTTT,CASSILNQEDTQYF
TRBV7-8,TRBD2,15,TRBJ2-3,.,TGTGCCAGCAGCTTGCGGGGGGAAACCTTCGATACGCAGTATTTT,CASSLRGETFDTQYF
TRBV25-1,.,13,TRBJ1-5,few,TGTGCCAGCAGTCCACAGGGCGGTCAGCCCCAGCATTTT,CASSPQGGQPQHF
TRBV10-3,.,12,TRBJ1-2,few,TGTGCCATCAGTGAGTCGGAACAGGACTACACCTTC,CAISESEQDYTF
TRBV4-2,TRBD1,15,TRBJ2-2,.,TGTGCCAGCAGCCAACCCGACAGGGACACCGGGGAGCTGTTTTTT,CASSQPDRDTGELFF
TRBV6-5,.,13,TRBJ1-1,few,TGTGCCAGCAGTTACGTAGAGGACACTGAAGCTTTCTTT,CASSYVEDTEAFF
TRBV7-9,TRBD1,14,TRBJ2-7,.,TGTGCCAGCAGCTCACAGGGGACAAGGTACGAGCAGTACTTC,CASSSQGTRYEQYF
TRBV2,TRBD2,13,TRBJ2-1,few,TGTGCCAGCAGTGAATTGGTGGGCAGGGAGGGATTCTTC,CASSELVGREGFF
TRBV6-5,TRBD2,15,TRBJ2-7,.,TGTGCCAGCAGTTACTCGAAGGCGGGGGCCTACGAGCAGTACTTC,CASSYSKAGAYEQYF
TRBV14,.,14,TRBJ2-7,many,TGTGCCAGCAGTCGAGAACATCGCGGGTACGAGCAGTACTTC,CASSREHRGYEQYF
TRBV6-1,.,14,TRBJ2-7,few,TGTGCCAGCAGTGACGACAGGACACCCTACGAGCAGTACTTC,CASSDDRTPYEQYF
TRBV7-2,TRBD1,15,TRBJ2-1,.,TGTGCCAGCAGCTCCGGGACAGGGGCCTACAATGAGCAGTTCTTC,CASSSGTGAYNEQFF
TRBV27,TRBD1,16,TRBJ1-6,.,TGTGCCAGCAGTCGGAAGCCGGGACAGGCTCATTTGGCCCTCCACTTT,CASSRKPGQAHLALHF
TRBV7-6,.,14,TRBJ2-6,few,TGTGCCAGCAGCTTGGACTCTGGGGCCAACGTCCTGACTTTC,CASSLDSGANVLTF
TRBV5-1,TRBD1,16,TRBJ1-2,few,TGCGCCAGCAGCCCCGGGGACAGCGTGGCTAACTATGGCTACACCTTC,CASSPGDSVANYGYTF
TRBV23-1,.,16,TRBJ1-6,.,TGCGCCAGCAGTCACCTTGAGGGGAGGTATAATTCACCCCTCCACTTT,CASSHLEGRYNSPLHF
TRBV27,TRBD1,15,TRBJ2-7,few,TGTGCCAGCAGTTCAGCGGGACAGGGGCCCTACGAGCAGTACTTC,CASSSAGQGPYEQYF
TRBV10-3,.,17,TRBJ2-7,.,TGTGCCATCAGTGTGCGGGACACCTCCTTGACCGCCTACGAGCAGTACTTC,CAISVRDTSLTAYEQYF